These T cell receptor beta chains were read from a single sample in a study of Ad26.COV2.S vaccination and SARS-CoV-2 variants. The table came from immunoSEQ multiplex PCR; TCRdb's copy has only in-frame clones and leaves some out. The sample contains over 400,000 clones, roughly 90% of which appear only once. Sequences were derived from peripheral blood, sampled in a trial of Ad26.COV2.S vaccine versus placebo. These receptors were collected from a person aged 18 to 65 who received the Ad26.COV2.S COVID-19 vaccine or a placebo. CDR3s include the opening cysteine and the closing phenylalanine or tryptophan. A D gene is named only where the DNA matches it firmly. The size entry is marked missing in some rows and otherwise reads once, few, many or a size class.

d_call	v_call	clone_size	j_call	cdr3_nt	cdr3_aa
.	TRBV2	once	TRBJ1-4	TGTGCCAGCAGTGAAGGATATTCCGGTAATGAAAAACTGTTTTTT	CASSEGYSGNEKLFF
.	TRBV30	.	TRBJ2-7	TGTGCCTGGAGTCCCACGGGCTACGAGCAGTACTTC	CAWSPTGYEQYF
TRBD1	TRBV7-9	.	TRBJ1-3	TGTGCCAGCTGTCAAGCAGGGGGGTCAAACACCATATATTTT	CASCQAGGSNTIYF
.	TRBV6-2/TRBV6-3	.	TRBJ1-2	TGTGCCAGCAGTCGGCAACTCGGCTATGGCTACACCTTC	CASSRQLGYGYTF
TRBD1	TRBV19	.	TRBJ1-1	TGTGCCAGTCTAGACAGGGGCCTGAACACTGAAGCTTTCTTT	CASLDRGLNTEAFF
TRBD2	TRBV5-4	.	TRBJ2-2	TGTGCCAGCAGCTCTCCGGGACTAGCGGCGAACACCGGGGAGCTGTTTTTT	CASSSPGLAANTGELFF
.	TRBV7-2	.	TRBJ1-1	TGTGCCAGCAGCAAGGGGGGGTCGCTGAACACTGAAGCTTTCTTT	CASSKGGSLNTEAFF
TRBD1	TRBV3-1/TRBV3-2	.	TRBJ2-2	TGTGCCAGCAGCCTAAACAGGGGTCCGATCATCGGGACCGGGGAGCTGTTTTTT	CASSLNRGPIIGTGELFF
.	TRBV4-1	.	TRBJ2-1	TGCGCCAGCAGCCACGGGATAACGAGCTCCTACAATGAGCAGTTCTTC	CASSHGITSSYNEQFF
TRBD1	TRBV19	.	TRBJ2-7	TGTGCCAGTAGTATTTCCGGGACAGGGTTCCACGAGCAGTACTTC	CASSISGTGFHEQYF
.	TRBV19	.	TRBJ2-1	TGTGCCAGTAGTAGGGGGAATACCTACAATGAGCAGTTCTTC	CASSRGNTYNEQFF
.	TRBV18	.	TRBJ2-1	TGTGCCAGCTGGGGAGAGAGCCCGGTAAGCTCCTACAATGAGCAGTTCTTC	CASWGESPVSSYNEQFF
.	TRBV21-1	.	TRBJ1-5	TGTGCCAGCAGCAAGAAGTACATTACCGGGACGGAAATCAATCAGCCCCAGCATTTT	CASSKKYITGTEINQPQHF
.	TRBV3-1/TRBV3-2	few	TRBJ2-2	TGTGCCAGCAGCCAAGGGGTAGATCGCACCGGGGAGCTGTTTTTT	CASSQGVDRTGELFF
TRBD1	TRBV19	.	TRBJ1-1	TGTGCCAGTAGTGTGGACAGGAAAAGTCAAGCTTTCTTT	CASSVDRKSQAFF
.	TRBV4-3	.	TRBJ2-7	TGCGCCAGCAGCCAAGGGCCGGACAGTTTATCATACGAGCAGTACTTC	CASSQGPDSLSYEQYF
TRBD2	TRBV28	.	TRBJ2-3	TGTGCCAGCAGCGACCCGCGGACTAGCGGGGGACGGGTGGCAGATACGCAGTATTTT	CASSDPRTSGGRVADTQYF
.	TRBV2	few	TRBJ1-3	TGTGCCAGCAGACAGGGTATGACTGGAAACACCATATATTTT	CASRQGMTGNTIYF
.	TRBV5-1	.	TRBJ2-1	TGCGCCAGCAGCTTAGGGGCAGGGGCAAATGAGCAGTTCTTC	CASSLGAGANEQFF
TRBD1	TRBV9	.	TRBJ2-3	TGTGCCAGCAGCGTGGGCGGGGGACAGGGTACAGATACGCAGTATTTT	CASSVGGGQGTDTQYF
TRBD1	TRBV7-2	.	TRBJ2-3	TGTGCCAGCAGCTTAACAGGGGGCGCACATACGCAGTATTTT	CASSLTGGAHTQYF
TRBD2	TRBV7-9	.	TRBJ2-1	TGTGCCAGCAGAACAAATCCAGCGGGGAAAAACAATGAGCAGTTCTTC	CASRTNPAGKNNEQFF
.	TRBV19	.	TRBJ1-3	TGTGCCAGTACGTTCGGGACACCTTATGAAAACACCATATATTTT	CASTFGTPYENTIYF
.	TRBV28	.	TRBJ1-5	TGTGCCAGCACCCCGACGGGCAATCAGCCCCAGCATTTT	CASTPTGNQPQHF
.	TRBV18	once	TRBJ1-1	TGTGCCAGCTCACCACGGGAAGGACCTTACACTGAAGCTTTCTTT	CASSPREGPYTEAFF
.	TRBV7-6	.	TRBJ1-4	TGTGCCAGCAGCTTATCAGGGACGACAACTAATGAAAAACTGTTTTTT	CASSLSGTTTNEKLFF
.	TRBV18	.	TRBJ1-5	TGTGCCAGCTCACCACCGCAGGGGAGCAGCAATCAGCCCCAGCATTTT	CASSPPQGSSNQPQHF
.	TRBV4-3	.	TRBJ2-1	TGCGCCAGCAGCCAAGATGGGGCACGCTACAATGAGCAGTTCTTC	CASSQDGARYNEQFF
TRBD1	TRBV11-3	few	TRBJ1-1	TGTGCCAGCAGCTTAGAGAGGGGGCAGGACGATGAAGCTTTCTTT	CASSLERGQDDEAFF
.	TRBV27	.	TRBJ1-6	TGTGCCAGCAAAACAGGGCTGGATAATTCACCCCTCCACTTT	CASKTGLDNSPLHF
.	TRBV12-3/TRBV12-4	.	TRBJ2-7	TGTGCCAGCAGTTTAGCGATGGGGGTCGAGCAGTACTTC	CASSLAMGVEQYF
TRBD1	TRBV28	.	TRBJ1-4	TGTGCCAGCAGTCTAGGGGGGACAGGGAATGAAAAACTGTTTTTT	CASSLGGTGNEKLFF
.	TRBV25-1	.	TRBJ1-3	TGTGCCAGCAGTGAATTCCAGGGGGGAAACACCATATATTTT	CASSEFQGGNTIYF
.	TRBV7-6	.	TRBJ2-7	TGTGCCAGCAGCGAATCAGGGATTGGGTCCTACGAGCAGTACTTC	CASSESGIGSYEQYF
.	TRBV30	.	TRBJ1-4	TGTGCCTGGAGCCCCGGGGGGATTGAAAAACTGTTTTTT	CAWSPGGIEKLFF
TRBD1	TRBV2	.	TRBJ1-6	TGTGCCAGCAGGGAATTTCAGGGGGAGAATTCACCCCTCCACTTT	CASREFQGENSPLHF
TRBD1	TRBV7-2	.	TRBJ1-1	TGTGCCAGCAGCTTAGTTAGGGGGCCCGCTGAAGCTTTCTTT	CASSLVRGPAEAFF